A selection of T cell receptor beta chains follows, all from one sample in a study of graft-versus-host responses after intestinal transplantation. Their cognate antigens are unknown. Here immunoSEQ multiplex PCR was the method, and the copy in TCRdb shows in-frame clones only, minus some. The sample yields 81,000 or so clones, over 80% seen once. Sequenced material: unstimulated CD8+ T cells sorted from spleen or lymph node cells, taken before transplant. All receptors derive from a human donor who was the organ donor for an intestinal transplant. Each CDR3 is given with its conserved first and last residue. The D gene is left open where the match is weak. Clone size is not always given. Where it is, it says once, few, many or a class for expanded clones.

d_call j_call cdr3_length v_call clone_size cdr3_aa cdr3_nt
NA TRBJ1-5 13 TRBV9 NA CACGPRRRQPQHF TGTGCCTGCGGGCCCAGGAGAAGGCAGCCCCAGCATTTT
NA TRBJ1-2 11 TRBV30 NA CAWSPAGGYTF TGTGCCTGGAGTCCCGCGGGGGGCTACACCTTC
TRBD2 TRBJ2-7 13 TRBV19 NA CASSAGGVYEQYF TGTGCCAGTAGCGCGGGAGGAGTCTACGAGCAGTACTTC
NA TRBJ1-1 12 TRBV29-1 NA CSVEWQASVAFF TGCAGCGTTGAATGGCAGGCCTCGGTGGCTTTCTTT
TRBD2 TRBJ2-7 15 TRBV28 NA CASSHKREGSYEQYF TGTGCCAGCAGTCACAAGCGGGAGGGGTCCTACGAGCAGTACTTC
TRBD1 TRBJ2-5 16 TRBV5-4 NA CASSHPDREYQETQYF TGTGCCAGCAGCCACCCCGACAGGGAGTACCAAGAGACCCAGTACTTC
TRBD1 TRBJ1-5 16 TRBV18 once CASSPPTGVRNQPQHF TGTGCCAGCTCACCTCCCACAGGGGTTCGAAATCAGCCCCAGCATTTT
NA TRBJ1-5 14 TRBV6-6 NA CASINGGSNQPQHF TGTGCCAGCATAAACGGGGGGAGCAATCAGCCCCAGCATTTT
NA TRBJ2-7 12 TRBV5-6 NA CASSFQVYEQYF TGTGCCAGCAGCTTCCAGGTCTACGAGCAGTACTTC
TRBD2 TRBJ2-3 16 TRBV9 NA CASSSGLAGVADTQYF TGTGCCAGCAGCTCGGGACTAGCGGGAGTGGCAGATACGCAGTATTTT
NA TRBJ1-2 16 TRBV2 NA CASSEWSSPALYGYTF TGTGCCAGCAGTGAATGGAGTTCCCCCGCGCTTTATGGCTACACCTTC
TRBD2 TRBJ2-7 15 TRBV11-2 NA CASSLLGGRAYEQYF TGTGCCAGCAGCTTACTGGGAGGGAGGGCCTACGAGCAGTACTTC
TRBD1 TRBJ2-2 15 TRBV6-5 NA CASSRTGDETGELFF TGTGCCAGCAGTCGGACAGGGGATGAAACCGGGGAGCTGTTTTTT
TRBD1 TRBJ2-7 21 TRBV5-1 NA CASSLAGADWLGQGSLGEQYF TGCGCCAGCAGCTTGGCCGGTGCAGATTGGCTTGGACAGGGGAGTCTAGGCGAGCAGTACTTC
TRBD2 TRBJ2-5 15 TRBV11-3 NA CASSFRGGRWQTQYF TGTGCCAGCAGCTTCCGGGGGGGCCGCTGGCAGACCCAGTACTTC
TRBD1 TRBJ2-7 14 TRBV19 NA CASSEQGVAYEQYF TGTGCCAGTAGTGAACAGGGGGTTGCCTACGAGCAGTACTTC
TRBD1 TRBJ1-6 18 TRBV12-5 once CASGKNIPRQGYNSPLHF TGTGCTAGTGGTAAGAATATCCCTCGACAGGGCTATAATTCACCCCTCCACTTT
NA TRBJ2-3 14 TRBV28 NA CASSFGQGSDTQYF TGTGCCAGCAGTTTTGGCCAGGGCTCAGATACGCAGTATTTT
NA TRBJ2-7 14 TRBV19 NA CASRPSRRVEEQYF TGTGCCAGTAGACCTAGTCGGCGGGTTGAGGAGCAGTACTTC
NA TRBJ2-7 14 TRBV15 NA CATSPLMSPYEQYF TGTGCCACCAGCCCGCTGATGAGCCCCTACGAGCAGTACTTC
TRBD1 TRBJ2-5 15 TRBV27 NA CASSPVRDRGETQYF TGTGCCAGCAGCCCCGTCCGGGACAGGGGGGAGACCCAGTACTTC
TRBD2 TRBJ2-7 15 TRBV9 NA CASSPGLAGAYEQYF TGTGCCAGCAGCCCCGGACTAGCGGGAGCCTACGAGCAGTACTTC
NA TRBJ1-5 17 TRBV19 NA CASSRLRSWPHNQPQHF TGTGCCAGTAGTAGACTTAGGTCGTGGCCGCACAATCAGCCCCAGCATTTT
TRBD1 TRBJ2-5 12 TRBV29-1 once CSVDRDQETQYF TGCAGCGTGGACAGGGACCAAGAGACCCAGTACTTC
NA TRBJ1-6 17 TRBV27 NA CASSPLIQLYTNSPLHF TGTGCCAGCAGTCCTCTGATACAGCTCTATACTAATTCACCCCTCCACTTT
TRBD2 TRBJ2-1 14 TRBV19 NA CASMSGDSYNEQFF TGTGCCAGTATGAGCGGGGACTCCTACAATGAGCAGTTCTTC
TRBD1 TRBJ2-5 14 TRBV11-3 NA CASSGDRVRETQYF TGTGCCAGCAGCGGAGACAGGGTGAGAGAGACCCAGTACTTC
TRBD2 TRBJ2-3 11 TRBV27 NA CATSGGNTQYF TGTGCCACCTCGGGGGGGAATACGCAGTATTTT
TRBD2 TRBJ2-1 18 TRBV4-3 NA CASTPGLAGGEGDNEQFF TGCGCCAGCACCCCGGGACTAGCGGGAGGAGAAGGGGACAATGAGCAGTTCTTC
NA TRBJ1-2 14 TRBV7-9 NA CASRTAVTNYGYTF TGTGCCAGCAGGACAGCCGTTACTAACTATGGCTACACCTTC
NA TRBJ2-7 15 TRBV5-6 NA CASSRGTWGSYEQYF TGTGCCAGCAGCCGGGGGACTTGGGGCAGCTACGAGCAGTACTTC
NA TRBJ1-6 14 TRBV30 once CAWSLDSEGSPLHF TGTGCCTGGAGTCTGGACAGCGAGGGTTCACCCCTCCACTTT
NA TRBJ2-2 15 TRBV28 NA CASSPLGGQTGELFF TGTGCCAGCAGTCCACTCGGGGGTCAGACCGGGGAGCTGTTTTTT
TRBD1 TRBJ2-7 14 TRBV13 NA CASSPMDRAYEQYF TGTGCCAGCAGCCCGATGGACAGGGCTTACGAGCAGTACTTC
NA TRBJ2-7 15 TRBV7-9 NA CASSLPSVKPYEQYF TGTGCCAGCAGCTTACCGTCTGTAAAGCCCTACGAGCAGTACTTC
NA TRBJ2-7 12 TRBV19 NA CASSIDSDEQYF TGTGCCAGTAGTATAGATTCCGACGAGCAGTACTTC
TRBD2 TRBJ2-5 13 TRBV6-5 NA CASSRGGQETQYF TGTGCCAGCAGCCGGGGGGGGCAAGAGACCCAGTACTTC